This record concerns one T cell receptor (beta chain) sequence. These data belong to a study of blood T cell repertoires in COVID-19. In the original workflow: Reference gene primer amplification gave estimated nucleated cell counts. Here immunoSEQ multiplex PCR was the method, and the copy in TCRdb shows in-frame clones only, minus some. V, J and clone size were drawn from that table, and D and trimming were deduced from the DNA. The sample contains 100,000 to 150,000 clones, more than 85% of which appear only once. Patients of the Seattle cohort, enrolled during active infection, were followed longitudinally. The germline V gene has CDR1 MNHNS and CDR2 SASEGT. V was pared by 2 bases and J by 8 bases, with 6 bases between. This CDR3 comprises 12 residues.

The sample consisted of peripheral blood. The clonotype comes from a middle-aged man with COVID-19, enrolled during active disease. The chain uses TRBV6-1 and TRBJ2-2, with D uncertain. CDR3 amino acids: CASSEFGGELFF. CDR3 nucleotide sequence: TGTGCCAGCAGTGAATTCGGGGGGGAGCTGTTTTTT.